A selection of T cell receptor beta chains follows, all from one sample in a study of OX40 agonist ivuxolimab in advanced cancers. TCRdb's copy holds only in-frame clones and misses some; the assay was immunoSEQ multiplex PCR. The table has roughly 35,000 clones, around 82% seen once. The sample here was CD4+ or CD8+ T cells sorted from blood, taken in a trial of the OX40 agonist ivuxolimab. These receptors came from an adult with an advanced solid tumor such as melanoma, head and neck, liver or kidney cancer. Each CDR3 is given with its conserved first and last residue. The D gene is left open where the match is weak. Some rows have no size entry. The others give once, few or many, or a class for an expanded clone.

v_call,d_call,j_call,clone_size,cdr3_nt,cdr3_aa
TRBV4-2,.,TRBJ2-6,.,TGTGCCAGCAGCCAGGCGAGCGGTTTCACTGGGGCCAACGTCCTGACTTTC,CASSQASGFTGANVLTF
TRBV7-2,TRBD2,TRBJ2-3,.,TGTGCCAGCAGCTTAGCGTCTAGCGGGGCGGGGCGCACAGATACGCAGTATTTT,CASSLASSGAGRTDTQYF
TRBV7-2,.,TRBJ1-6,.,TGTGCCAGCAGCTCTGACATATATAATTCACCCCTCCACTTT,CASSSDIYNSPLHF
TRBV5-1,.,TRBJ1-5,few,TGCGCCAGCAGCGAGGTTGGGGGGAATCAGCCCCAGCATTTT,CASSEVGGNQPQHF
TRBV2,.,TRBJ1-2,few,TGTGCCAGCAGTGCCCCAAGGTTTAGCAGTAATAACTATGGCTACACCTTC,CASSAPRFSSNNYGYTF
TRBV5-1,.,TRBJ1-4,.,TGCGCCAGCAGCTTGGGTAGGGGTAATGAAAAACTGTTTTTT,CASSLGRGNEKLFF
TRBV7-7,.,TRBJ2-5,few,TGTGCTAGCAGTGGGGTGACAGGCGGCGAGACCCAGTACTTC,CASSGVTGGETQYF
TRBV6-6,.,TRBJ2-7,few,TGTGCCAGCAGTTACGGGGGGGCCCTCGAGCAGTACTTC,CASSYGGALEQYF
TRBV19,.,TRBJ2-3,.,TGTGCCAGTAGGGACGCCGGGGACGTGGACACAGATACGCAGTATTTT,CASRDAGDVDTDTQYF
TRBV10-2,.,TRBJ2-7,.,TGCGCCAGCAGTCCAGACAGGTCCTACGAGCAGTACTTC,CASSPDRSYEQYF
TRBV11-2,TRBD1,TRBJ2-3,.,TGTGCCAGCAGCCCGGGACAGGGCACAGATACGCAGTATTTT,CASSPGQGTDTQYF
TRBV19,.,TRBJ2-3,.,TGTGCCAGTAGTTCCCAGCACCCGGCGGGGACTAGCACAGATACGCAGTATTTT,CASSSQHPAGTSTDTQYF
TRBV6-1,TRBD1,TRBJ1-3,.,TGTGCCAGCAGTGAACCGGGACAGGGAAACACCATATATTTT,CASSEPGQGNTIYF
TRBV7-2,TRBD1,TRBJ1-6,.,TGTGCCAGCAGCTCAGGGACAGGGGAGTATTCACCCCTCCACTTT,CASSSGTGEYSPLHF
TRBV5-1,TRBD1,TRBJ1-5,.,TGCGCCAGCAGCTTTGGGACAGGATTCGATCAGCCCCAGCATTTT,CASSFGTGFDQPQHF
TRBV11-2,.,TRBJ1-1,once,TGTGCCAGCAGCTTACCAGGGATCACTGAAGCTTTCTTT,CASSLPGITEAFF
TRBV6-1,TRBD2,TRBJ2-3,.,TGTGCCAGTCAGCGGGGGGCCGTCCCCACAGATACGCAGTATTTT,CASQRGAVPTDTQYF
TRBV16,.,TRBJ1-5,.,TGTGCCAGCAGCGACTCACCGGGTCAGGGTCAGCCCCAGCATTTT,CASSDSPGQGQPQHF
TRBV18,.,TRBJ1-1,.,TGTGCCAGCTCACCAATACAGGGTAACACTGAAGCTTTCTTT,CASSPIQGNTEAFF
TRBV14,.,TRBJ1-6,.,TGTGCCAGCAGACAGGTTGATAATTCACCCCTCCACTTT,CASRQVDNSPLHF
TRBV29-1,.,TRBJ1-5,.,TGCAGCGTTTCAACAGGATCAGGAAGCAATCAGCCCCAGCATTTT,CSVSTGSGSNQPQHF
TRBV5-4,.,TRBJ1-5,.,TGTGCCAGCAGCTTGTTGGGTCAGCCCCAGCATTTT,CASSLLGQPQHF
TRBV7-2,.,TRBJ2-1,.,TGTGCCAGCAGCGGGAGGCGGGCTACCTACAATGAGCAGTTCTTC,CASSGRRATYNEQFF
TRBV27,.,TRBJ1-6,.,TGTGCCAGCAGTTCGTACATAAGGGGCTATAATTCACCCCTCCACTTT,CASSSYIRGYNSPLHF
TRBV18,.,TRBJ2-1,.,TGTGCCAGCTCGACCGGGGAGAACAATGAGCAGTTCTTC,CASSTGENNEQFF
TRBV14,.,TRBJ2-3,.,TGTGCCAGCAGCCAGAGCGGACTTGCAGATACGCAGTATTTT,CASSQSGLADTQYF
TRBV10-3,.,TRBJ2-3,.,TGTGCCATCAGTGAGTCTGGAGAGAGCACAGATACGCAGTATTTT,CAISESGESTDTQYF
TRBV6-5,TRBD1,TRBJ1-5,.,TGTGCCAAACACGCAGGGGGCTGGAGCAATCAGCCCCAGCATTTT,CAKHAGGWSNQPQHF
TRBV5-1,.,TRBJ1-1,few,TGCGCCAGCAGCCTAAGAGGCGGCACTGAAGCTTTCTTT,CASSLRGGTEAFF
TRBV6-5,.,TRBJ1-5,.,TGTGCCAGCAGTTACGCAGGGTTCAATCAGCCCCAGCATTTT,CASSYAGFNQPQHF